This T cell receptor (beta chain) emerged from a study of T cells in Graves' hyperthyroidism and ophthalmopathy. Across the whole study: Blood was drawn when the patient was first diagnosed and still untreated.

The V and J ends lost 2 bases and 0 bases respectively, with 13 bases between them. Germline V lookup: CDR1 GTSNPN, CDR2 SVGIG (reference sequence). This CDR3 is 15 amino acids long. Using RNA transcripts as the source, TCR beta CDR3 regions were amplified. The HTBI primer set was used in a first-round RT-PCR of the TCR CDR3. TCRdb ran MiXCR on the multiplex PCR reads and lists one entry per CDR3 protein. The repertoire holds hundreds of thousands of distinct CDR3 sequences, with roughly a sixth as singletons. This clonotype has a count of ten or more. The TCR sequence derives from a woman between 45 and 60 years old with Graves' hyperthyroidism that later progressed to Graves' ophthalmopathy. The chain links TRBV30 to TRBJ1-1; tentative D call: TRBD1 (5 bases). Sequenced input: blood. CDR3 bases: TGTGCCTGGAGTCCTCCGGCAGGGATGAACACTGAAGCTTTCTTT. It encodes CAWSPPAGMNTEAFF. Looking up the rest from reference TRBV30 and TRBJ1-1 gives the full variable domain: SQTIHQWPATLVQPVGSPLSLECTVEGTSNPNLYWYRQAAGRGLQLLFYSVGIGQISSEVPQNLSASRPQDRQFILSSKKLLLSDSGFYLCAWSPPAGMNTEAFFGQGTRLTVV.